The following is a TCR beta chain sequence with its context. This sample was included in a study of long-term antiretroviral therapy in people with HIV. With survey level as its setting, the immunoSEQ assay was v3.0. Libraries were prepared by immunoSEQ multiplex PCR; TCRdb keeps only in-frame clonotypes and omits some of them. The sample lists around 25,000 clones, 81% occurring once. The CDR3 is made up of 15 amino acids. Trimming left V 3 bases short and J 5 bases short, with 13 bases between. Germline V gene sequence: CDR1 LNHDA, CDR2 SQIVND (reference sequence). This TCR came from a man younger than 40 with HIV. The chain recombines TRBV19 with TRBJ1-4; a weak D match, TRBD1 (5 bases). This specimen was unsorted PBMCs, taken 4.4 years after starting antiretroviral therapy. CDR3 sequence (DNA): TGTGCCAGTAGTATCACAGCGGGGGGGAATGAAAAACTGTTTTTT. Protein product: CASSITAGGNEKLFF.